This entry features one T cell receptor (beta chain) sequence. Participants were aged roughly 18 to 90 years from approximately 24 US areas. Cohort assignment relied on participant-reported clinical history. Original processing methods: Amplification from reference gene primers served as the basis for estimated nucleated cell counts. Clones were sequenced by immunoSEQ multiplex PCR, and TCRdb holds only the in-frame ones, with some missing. V and J calls and clone size come straight from that table; D and trimming were deduced from the DNA. The sample has about 150,000 clones; roughly 84% are singletons. This CDR3 comprises 18 residues. Trimming left V 2 bases short and J 2 bases short, with 19 bases between. Germline V CDR1 and CDR2: LGHNA, YSLEER. The sample originates from a study of blood T cell repertoires in COVID-19. About the research overall: Specimens from acute and convalescent COVID-19 originated in the United States, Italy and Spain.

The TCR was taken from a man between 70 and 80 years old who had been exposed to COVID-19. The sequenced material came from PBMCs or T cells enriched from blood (not recorded which). The rearrangement uses TRBV4-3 and TRBJ2-1; D unresolved. Here the CDR3 DNA reads TGCGCCAGCAGCCAAAAAGTAATACCTGGGCTCCCCTACAATGAGCAGTTCTTC. Its protein is CASSQKVIPGLPYNEQFF.